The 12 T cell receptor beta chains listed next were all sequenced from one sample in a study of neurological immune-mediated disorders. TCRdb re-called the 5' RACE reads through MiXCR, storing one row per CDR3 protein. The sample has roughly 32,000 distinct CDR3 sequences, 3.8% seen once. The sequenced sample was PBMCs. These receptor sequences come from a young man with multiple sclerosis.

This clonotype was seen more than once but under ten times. The CDR3 sequence is CSMNVGMDQPQHF. The CDR3 DNA follows: TGCAGTATGAACGTCGGAATGGATCAGCCCCAGCATTTT. The J gene is TRBJ1-5, the V gene TRBV20-1; D ambiguous. Trimming took 8 bases from V and 5 from J, leaving 16 bases between them. Germline assignment: CDR1 DFQATT and CDR2 SNEGSKA (reference sequence). The CDR3 consists of 13 residues.

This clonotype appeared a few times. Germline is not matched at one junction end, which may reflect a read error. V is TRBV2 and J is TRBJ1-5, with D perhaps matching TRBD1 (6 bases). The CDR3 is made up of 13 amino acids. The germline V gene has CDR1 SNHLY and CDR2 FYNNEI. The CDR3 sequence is CASIRDTGQPQNF. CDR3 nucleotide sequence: TGTGCCAGCATTCGGGACACCGGGCAGCCCCAGAATTTT.

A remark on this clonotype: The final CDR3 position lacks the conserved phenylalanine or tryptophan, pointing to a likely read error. CDR3 loop: CASSPSQASYEQYC. DNA for the CDR3: TGTGCCAGCTCACCTAGCCAGGCTTCCTACGAGCAGTACTGC. The chain employs TRBV18 and TRBJ2-7; D is ambiguous. The CDR3 runs 14 residues. Trimming pared 3 bases from V and 1 base from J, leaving 10 bases between. Germline V gene data show CDR1 as KGHSH and CDR2 as LQKENI.

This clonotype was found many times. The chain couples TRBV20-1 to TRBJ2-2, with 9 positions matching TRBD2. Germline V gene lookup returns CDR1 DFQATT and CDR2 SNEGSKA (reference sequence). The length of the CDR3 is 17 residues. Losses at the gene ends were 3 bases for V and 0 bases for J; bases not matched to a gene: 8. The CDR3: CSASRRLAGTNTGELFF. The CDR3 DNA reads TGCAGTGCTAGTAGGAGGCTAGCGGGGACGAACACCGGGGAGCTGTTTTTT.

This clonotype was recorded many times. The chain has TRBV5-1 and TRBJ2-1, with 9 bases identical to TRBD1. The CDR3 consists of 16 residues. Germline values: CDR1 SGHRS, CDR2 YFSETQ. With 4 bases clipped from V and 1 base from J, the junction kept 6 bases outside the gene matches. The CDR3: CASSPPGQGSYNEQFF. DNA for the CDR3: TGCGCCAGCAGCCCGCCGGGACAGGGATCCTACAATGAGCAGTTCTTC.

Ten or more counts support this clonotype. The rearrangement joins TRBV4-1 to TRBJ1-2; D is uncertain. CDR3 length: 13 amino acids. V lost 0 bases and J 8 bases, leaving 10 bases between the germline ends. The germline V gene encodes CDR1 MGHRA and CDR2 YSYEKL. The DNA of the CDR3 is TGCGCCAGCAGCCAAGAGGGGAATCAGGGCTACACCTTC. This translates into CASSQEGNQGYTF.

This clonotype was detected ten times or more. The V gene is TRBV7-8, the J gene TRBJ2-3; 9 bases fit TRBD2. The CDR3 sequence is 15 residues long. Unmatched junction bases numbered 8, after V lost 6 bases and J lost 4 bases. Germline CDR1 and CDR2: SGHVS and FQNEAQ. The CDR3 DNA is TGTGCCAGCAGACCCTCTGGCGGGGGGGCAGATACGCAGTATTTT. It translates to CASRPSGGGADTQYF.

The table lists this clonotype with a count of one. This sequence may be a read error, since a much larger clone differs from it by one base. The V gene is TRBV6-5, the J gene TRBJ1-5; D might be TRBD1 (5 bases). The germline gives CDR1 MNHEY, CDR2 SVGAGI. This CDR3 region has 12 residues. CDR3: CASSSGIQPQNF. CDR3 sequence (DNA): TGTGCCAGCAGTTCAGGGATCCAGCCCCAGAATTTT.

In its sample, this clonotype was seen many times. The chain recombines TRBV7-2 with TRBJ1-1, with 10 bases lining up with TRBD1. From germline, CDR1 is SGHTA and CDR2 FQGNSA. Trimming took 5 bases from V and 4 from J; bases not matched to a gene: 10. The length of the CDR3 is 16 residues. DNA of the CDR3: TGTGCCAGCAGCCGCGACAGGGGGCGTGTAGGCACTGAAGCTTTCTTT. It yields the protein CASSRDRGRVGTEAFF.

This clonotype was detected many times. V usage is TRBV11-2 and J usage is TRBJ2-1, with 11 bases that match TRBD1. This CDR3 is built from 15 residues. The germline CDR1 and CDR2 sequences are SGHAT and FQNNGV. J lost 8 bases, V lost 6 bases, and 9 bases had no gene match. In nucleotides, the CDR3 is TGTGCCAGCAGTTATACCGGGACAGGGGGGGATGAGCAGTTCTTC. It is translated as CASSYTGTGGDEQFF.

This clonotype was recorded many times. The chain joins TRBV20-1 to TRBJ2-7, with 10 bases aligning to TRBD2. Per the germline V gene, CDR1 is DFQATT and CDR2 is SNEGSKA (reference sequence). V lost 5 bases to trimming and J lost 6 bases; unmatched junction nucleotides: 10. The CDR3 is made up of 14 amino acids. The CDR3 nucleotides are TGCAGTGCTGGACCCCCAGCGGGGGGGCCCGAGCAGTACTTC. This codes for CSAGPPAGGPEQYF.

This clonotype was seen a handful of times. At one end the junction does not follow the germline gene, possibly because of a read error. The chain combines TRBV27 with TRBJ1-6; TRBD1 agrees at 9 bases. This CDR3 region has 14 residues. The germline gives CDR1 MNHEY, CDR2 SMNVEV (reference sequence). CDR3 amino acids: CASRPTGGGTPLNF. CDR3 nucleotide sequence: TGTGCCAGCAGACCAACAGGGGGCGGAACACCCCTCAACTTT.